Shown below are 15 T cell receptor beta chains from a single sample sequenced in a study of T-cell memory formation after mild COVID-19. TCRdb re-called the 5' RACE reads with MiXCR, one entry per CDR3 protein. The table has 300,000 to 350,000 distinct CDR3 sequences, approximately 14% seen once. Material for sequencing was PBMCs or a T cell subset sorted from them (not recorded which). Receptors were obtained from a man aged 18 to 29 who had mild COVID-19 (a few samples of this study predate the infection). Cell type and time point are not known.

This clonotype has more than one count but fewer than ten. The chain employs TRBV5-4 and TRBJ1-4; D is unresolved. CDR3 size: 14 residues. Germline-derived CDR1 and CDR2 are SGHNT and YYREEE (reference sequence). V was shortened by 4 bases and J by 8 bases, with 15 bases between the two germline ends. CDR3 nucleotides: TGTGCCAGCAGCGGATGGGAGAGTGCCGAAAAACTGTTTTTT. Protein sequence: CASSGWESAEKLFF.

Many counts were recorded for this clonotype. V is TRBV4-3 and J is TRBJ2-3; the match to TRBD2 covers 11 bases. The germline V gene has CDR1 LGHNA and CDR2 YSLEER. The V and J ends lost 0 bases and 2 bases, in that order; junction bases with no gene match: 7. This CDR3 spans 18 amino acids. The CDR3 region is CASSQDILAGGYTDTQYF. The DNA of the CDR3 is TGCGCCAGCAGCCAAGATATCCTAGCGGGGGGATACACAGATACGCAGTATTTT.

This clonotype has more than one count but fewer than ten. The CDR3 here is CATSRGQGTYEQYV. The CDR3 coding sequence is TGTGCCACCAGCAGAGGACAGGGGACCTACGAGCAGTACGTC. The chain uses TRBV15 and TRBJ2-7, with 8 bases that match TRBD1. The V and J ends lost 1 base and 2 bases, in that order; junction bases with no gene match: 1. CDR1 and CDR2 from the germline V gene are LNHNV and YYDKDF (reference sequence). The CDR3 runs 14 residues.

The genes are TRBV12-3 or TRBV12-4 and TRBJ1-5; TRBD1 might be the D (6 bases). The CDR3 is 13 amino acids. Trimming stripped 6 bases from V and 7 bases from J, with 13 bases between. CDR3 in amino acids: CASSRDTYQPQHF. DNA of the CDR3: TGTGCCAGCAGCCGGGACACATACCAGCCCCAGCATTTT.

The V call is TRBV4-2, the J call TRBJ2-7, with D perhaps TRBD2 (6 bases). V shed 1 base and J shed 3 bases, with 19 bases lying between them. Germline CDR1 is LGHNA and CDR2 is YNFKEQ. The CDR3 loop spans 17 amino acids. The CDR3 region has the DNA TGTGCCAGCAGCCAAGCGAGTGTCGCCGGGAGCAACTACGAGCAGTACTTC. Translation: CASSQASVAGSNYEQYF.

The chain couples TRBV29-1 to TRBJ2-5, with unresolved D. Germline CDR1 is SQVTM and CDR2 is ANQGSEA. The CDR3 is 13 residues long. The V gene lost 3 bases and the J gene lost 5 bases, with 13 bases spanning the gap. CDR3 DNA sequence: TGCAGCGTTGATTTTCCAGCAGGCGAGACCCAGTACTTC. Translating gives CSVDFPAGETQYF.

The V call is TRBV7-9, the J call TRBJ1-2; D gene ambiguous. The CDR3 spans 11 residues. Germline-derived CDR1 and CDR2 are SEHNR and FQNEAQ (reference sequence). Trimming shortened V by 1 base and J by 8 bases, and 5 bases separated the two germline ends. The CDR3 coding sequence is TGTGCCAGCAGCTTAGTCCGGGGCTACACCTTC. It is translated as CASSLVRGYTF.

There are many counts of this clonotype. V gene TRBV20-1 combines with J gene TRBJ2-1; D possibly corresponds to TRBD2 (6 bases). This CDR3 has 13 amino acids. Trimming removed 5 bases from V and 3 bases from J, with 11 bases in between. Germline loops: CDR1 DFQATT, CDR2 SNEGSKA (reference sequence). This CDR3 reads CSASTGGYNEQFF. CDR3 nucleotides: TGCAGTGCTTCTACCGGGGGCTACAATGAGCAGTTCTTC.

The genes are TRBV4-3 and TRBJ2-7, with 8 bases lining up with TRBD2. The V segment lost 0 bases and the J segment 6 bases; nucleotides outside the gene matches: 7. Germline assignment: CDR1 LGHNA and CDR2 YSLEER. The CDR3 length is 15 residues. CDR3 in DNA: TGCGCCAGCAGCCAAGATACGGGGGGGATTGTCGAGCAGTACTTC. It translates to CASSQDTGGIVEQYF.

The table lists this clonotype with many counts. In nucleotides, the CDR3 is TGTGCCAGCAGCCTACTAGCGGGGGGGGATACGCAGTATTTT. It codes for CASSLLAGGDTQYF. The rearrangement links TRBV5-8 to TRBJ2-3, with 13 bases lining up with TRBD2. This CDR3 has 14 residues. Germline CDR1 and CDR2: SGHTS and YDEGEE. V shed 4 bases and J 6 bases; nucleotides not matched to a gene: 2.

The chain combines TRBV6-5 with TRBJ1-5; tentative D call: TRBD1 (5 bases). CDR1 and CDR2 from the germline V gene are MNHEY and SVGAGI. The CDR3 is made up of 13 amino acids. V was cut by 7 bases and J by 7 bases, with 14 bases left in between. In DNA form, the CDR3 reads TGTGCCAGCAATCGACGAAGGGGACAGCCCCAGCATTTT. Translated, it gives CASNRRRGQPQHF.

This clonotype was seen only a few times. The chain couples TRBV6-6 to TRBJ2-7; 8 nucleotides agree with TRBD2. Losses at the gene ends were 8 bases for V and 7 bases for J; bases not matched to a gene: 10. The CDR3 consists of 13 residues. Germline-derived CDR1 and CDR2 are MNHNY and SVGAGI (reference sequence). The CDR3 spells CASGQRGRQEQYF. CDR3 nucleotides: TGTGCCAGCGGACAGCGGGGGCGACAGGAGCAGTACTTC.

This clonotype has just a few counts. CDR3 in amino acids: CASSDRTGENIQYF. As DNA, the CDR3 is TGTGCCAGCAGCGACAGGACAGGAGAGAACATTCAGTACTTC. This rearrangement joins TRBV9 to TRBJ2-4; 7 bases agree with TRBD1. V was pared by 3 bases and J by 7 bases, with 7 bases of the junction left unmatched. Germline V gene sequence: CDR1 SGDLS, CDR2 YYNGEE. This CDR3 is built from 14 residues.

This chain joins TRBV4-1 and TRBJ1-5, with 10 bases identical to TRBD1. The V gene end was trimmed by 1 base and the J gene end by 8 bases; junction bases not matched to a gene: 17. Germline CDR1 MGHRA, CDR2 YSYEKL. CDR3 length equals 19 residues. DNA for the CDR3: TGCGCCAGCAGCCAAGGACTCCTGCTGGACAGGGGGGGAATCAAGCCCCAGCATTTT. Protein: CASSQGLLLDRGGIKPQHF.

This clonotype was recorded a few times. This chain connects TRBV20-1 to TRBJ2-7; the match to TRBD2 covers 12 bases. This CDR3 contains 14 residues. Germline CDR1 is DFQATT and CDR2 is SNEGSKA (reference sequence). With 6 bases clipped from V and 3 bases from J, the junction kept 6 bases outside the gene matches. Written as DNA, the CDR3 is TGCAGTGCCAAGACTAGCGGGGGCCTCTACGAGCAGTACTTC. It translates to CSAKTSGGLYEQYF.